The clone carrying this T cell receptor (beta chain) showed up just a few times. Its antigen is not identified. This record belongs to a study of response to subunit inactivated influenza vaccine. Study results and limitations: Authors suggested that a seasonal influenza vaccination recruits few new T cells each time.

TCRdb itself ran the RT-PCR reads through MiXCR, one entry per CDR3 protein. The table has hundreds of thousands of distinct CDR3 sequences, about 25% seen once; the top ten hold 1.9%. V lost 4 bases, J lost 0 bases, and 7 bases lay in between. This CDR3 has 14 residues. Germline values: CDR1 KGHSH, CDR2 LQKENI. The V call is TRBV18, the J call TRBJ1-5; unclear D gene. Sample: CD4+ T cells sorted from PBMCs, taken around 5 days after vaccination. The TCR comes from a man over 45 who received an inactivated influenza vaccine. CDR3 sequence (DNA): TGTGCCAGCTCACATGACAATAGCAATCAGCCCCAGCATTTT. This translates into CASSHDNSNQPQHF.